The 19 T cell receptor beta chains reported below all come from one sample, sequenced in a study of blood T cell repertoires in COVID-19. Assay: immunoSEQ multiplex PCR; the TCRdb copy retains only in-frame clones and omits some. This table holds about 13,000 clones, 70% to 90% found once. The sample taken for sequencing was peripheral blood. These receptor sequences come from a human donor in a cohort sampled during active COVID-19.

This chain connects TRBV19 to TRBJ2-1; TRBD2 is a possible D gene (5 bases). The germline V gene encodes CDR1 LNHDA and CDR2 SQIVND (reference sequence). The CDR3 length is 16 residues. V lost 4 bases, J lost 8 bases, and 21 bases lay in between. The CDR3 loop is CASSSGMAGEDDEQFF. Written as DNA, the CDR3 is TGTGCCAGTAGTAGCGGAATGGCGGGTGAAGACGATGAGCAGTTCTTC.

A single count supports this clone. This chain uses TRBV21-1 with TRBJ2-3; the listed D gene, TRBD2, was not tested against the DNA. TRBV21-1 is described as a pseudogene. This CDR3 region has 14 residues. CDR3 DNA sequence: TGTGCCAGCAGCAATCCCCCTTACACAGATACGCAGTATTTT. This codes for CASSNPPYTDTQYF.

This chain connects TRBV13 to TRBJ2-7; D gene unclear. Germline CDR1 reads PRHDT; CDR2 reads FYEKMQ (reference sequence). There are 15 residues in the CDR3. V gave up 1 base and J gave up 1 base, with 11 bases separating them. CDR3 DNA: TGTGCCAGCAGCTTAGCCCTGGGCAGGTCCTACGAGCAGTACTTC. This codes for CASSLALGRSYEQYF.

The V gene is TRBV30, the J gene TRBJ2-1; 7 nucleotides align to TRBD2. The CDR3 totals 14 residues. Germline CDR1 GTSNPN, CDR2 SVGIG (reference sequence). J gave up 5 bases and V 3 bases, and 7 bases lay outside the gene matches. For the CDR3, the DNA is TGTGCCTGGAGGCCCAGGGCGGGGGACAATGAGCAGTTCTTC. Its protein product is CAWRPRAGDNEQFF.

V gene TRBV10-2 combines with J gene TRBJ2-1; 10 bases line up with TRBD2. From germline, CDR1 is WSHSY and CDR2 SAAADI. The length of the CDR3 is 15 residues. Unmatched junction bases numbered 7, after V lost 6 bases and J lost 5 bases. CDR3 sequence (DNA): TGCGCCAGCAGGTTAACTAGCGGGGTTCACAATGAGCAGTTCTTC. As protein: CASRLTSGVHNEQFF.

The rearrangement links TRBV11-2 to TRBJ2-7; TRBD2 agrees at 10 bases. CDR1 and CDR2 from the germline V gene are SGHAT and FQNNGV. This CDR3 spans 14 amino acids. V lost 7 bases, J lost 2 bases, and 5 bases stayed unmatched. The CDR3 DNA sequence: TGTGCCAGCACGAGCGGGGGGGCCGCCTACGAGCAGTACTTC. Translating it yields CASTSGGAAYEQYF.

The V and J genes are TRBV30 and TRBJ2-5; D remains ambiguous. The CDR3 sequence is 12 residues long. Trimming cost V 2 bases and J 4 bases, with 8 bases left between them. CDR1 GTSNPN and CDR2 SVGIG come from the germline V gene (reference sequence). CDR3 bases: TGTGCCTGGAGTAGGCTAGTAGAGACCCAGTACTTC. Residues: CAWSRLVETQYF.

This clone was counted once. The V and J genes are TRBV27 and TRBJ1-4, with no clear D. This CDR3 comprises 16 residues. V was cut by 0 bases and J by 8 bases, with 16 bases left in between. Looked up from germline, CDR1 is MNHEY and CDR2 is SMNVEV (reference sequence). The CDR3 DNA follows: TGTGCCAGCAGTTTATCTCCCAGGCCGTCCCGGGAAAAACTGTTTTTT. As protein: CASSLSPRPSREKLFF.

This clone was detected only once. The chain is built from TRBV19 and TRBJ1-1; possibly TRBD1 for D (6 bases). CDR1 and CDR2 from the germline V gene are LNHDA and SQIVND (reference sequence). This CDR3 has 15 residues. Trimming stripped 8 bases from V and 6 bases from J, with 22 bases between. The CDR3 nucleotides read TGTGCCAGTTCACAACAGGGTCAAAGGGGACCTGAAGCTTTCTTT. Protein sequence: CASSQQGQRGPEAFF.

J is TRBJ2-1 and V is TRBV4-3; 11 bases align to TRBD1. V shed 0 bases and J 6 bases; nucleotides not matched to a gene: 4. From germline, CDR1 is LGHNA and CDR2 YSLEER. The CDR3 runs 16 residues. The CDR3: CASSQDLGTGGNEQFF. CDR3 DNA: TGCGCCAGCAGCCAAGATCTTGGGACAGGGGGCAATGAGCAGTTCTTC.

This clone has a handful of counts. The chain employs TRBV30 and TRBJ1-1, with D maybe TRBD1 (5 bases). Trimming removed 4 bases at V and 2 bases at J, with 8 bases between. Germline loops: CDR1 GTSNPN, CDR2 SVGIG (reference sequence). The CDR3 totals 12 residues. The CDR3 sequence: CAWNRPNTEAFF. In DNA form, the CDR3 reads TGTGCCTGGAACAGGCCAAACACTGAAGCTTTCTTT.

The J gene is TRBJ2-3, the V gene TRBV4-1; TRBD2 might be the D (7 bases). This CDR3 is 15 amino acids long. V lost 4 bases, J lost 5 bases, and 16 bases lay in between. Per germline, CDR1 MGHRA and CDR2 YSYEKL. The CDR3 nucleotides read TGCGCCAGCAGCCCTGGTCGGGGGGCGGGAGATACGCAGTATTTT. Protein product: CASSPGRGAGDTQYF.

The CDR3 loop reads CASSLPTGDVSKNIQYF. In DNA form, the CDR3 reads TGTGCCAGCAGCCTCCCGACAGGGGATGTATCGAAAAACATTCAGTACTTC. The genes are TRBV6-2 or TRBV6-3 and TRBJ2-4; 8 bases fit TRBD1. V dropped 6 bases and J dropped 4; count of bases not matched to a gene: 14. Germline CDR1 reads MNHEY; CDR2 reads SVGEGT. This CDR3 is 17 amino acids long.

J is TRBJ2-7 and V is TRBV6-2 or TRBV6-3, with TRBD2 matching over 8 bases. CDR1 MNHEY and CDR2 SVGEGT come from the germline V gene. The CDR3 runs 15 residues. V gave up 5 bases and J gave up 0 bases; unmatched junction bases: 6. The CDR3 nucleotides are TGTGCCAGCAGTCCCCGGACTAGCTTCTCCTACGAGCAGTACTTC. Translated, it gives CASSPRTSFSYEQYF.

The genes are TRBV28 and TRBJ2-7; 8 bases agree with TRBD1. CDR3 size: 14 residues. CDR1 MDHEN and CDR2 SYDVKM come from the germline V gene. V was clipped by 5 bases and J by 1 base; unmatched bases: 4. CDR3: CASSPGQGSYEQYF. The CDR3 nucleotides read TGTGCCAGCAGTCCCGGACAGGGTTCCTACGAGCAGTACTTC.

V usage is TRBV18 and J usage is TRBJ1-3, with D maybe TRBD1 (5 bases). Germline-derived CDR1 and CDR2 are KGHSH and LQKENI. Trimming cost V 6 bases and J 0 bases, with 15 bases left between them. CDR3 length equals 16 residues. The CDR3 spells CASSIDRTSSGNTIYF. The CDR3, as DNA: TGTGCCAGCTCTATAGACAGAACCTCCTCTGGAAACACCATATATTTT.

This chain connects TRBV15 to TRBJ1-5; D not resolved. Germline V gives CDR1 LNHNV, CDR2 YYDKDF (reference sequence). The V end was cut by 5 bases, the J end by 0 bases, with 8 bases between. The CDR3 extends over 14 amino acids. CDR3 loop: CATSEGDSNQPQHF. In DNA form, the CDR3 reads TGTGCCACCAGCGAAGGAGATAGCAATCAGCCCCAGCATTTT.

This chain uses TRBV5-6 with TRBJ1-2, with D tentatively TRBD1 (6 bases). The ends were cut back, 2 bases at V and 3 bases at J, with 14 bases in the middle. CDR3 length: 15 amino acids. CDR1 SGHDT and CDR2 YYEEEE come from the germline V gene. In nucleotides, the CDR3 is TGTGCCAGCAGCTTCAACCGACAGGATGACTATGGCTACACCTTC. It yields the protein CASSFNRQDDYGYTF.

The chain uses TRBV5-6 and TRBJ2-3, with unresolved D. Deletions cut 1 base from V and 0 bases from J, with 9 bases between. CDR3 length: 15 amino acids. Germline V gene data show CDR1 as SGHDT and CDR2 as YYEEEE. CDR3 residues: CASSLIRASTDTQYF. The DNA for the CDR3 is TGTGCCAGCAGCTTGATACGAGCTAGCACAGATACGCAGTATTTT.